The 8 T cell receptor beta chains reported below all come from one sample, sequenced in a study of cytotoxic CD8 clonotypes in ibrutinib-treated CLL. Sequencing was performed with immunoSEQ multiplex PCR; in TCRdb, only in-frame clones are kept and a portion is missing. Of a few hundred thousand clones listed, around 66% are singletons. The input for sequencing was PBMCs, taken after 36 months of ibrutinib treatment. The receptors shown here come from a human donor with chronic lymphocytic leukemia.

The chain employs TRBV10-1 and TRBJ2-1, with D perhaps TRBD1 (6 bases). Per germline, CDR1 WNHNN and CDR2 SYGVQD (reference sequence). The CDR3 extends over 14 amino acids. V was trimmed by 6 bases and J by 0 bases, leaving 9 bases between them. The CDR3 DNA follows: TGCGCCAGCAGCGAACAGGGCTCCTACAATGAGCAGTTCTTC. It yields the protein CASSEQGSYNEQFF.

This clone was seen a few times. V usage is TRBV18 and J usage is TRBJ2-5; no reliable D call. From germline, CDR1 is KGHSH and CDR2 LQKENI. CDR3 length: 15 residues. Trimming shortened V by 0 bases and J by 1 base, and 9 bases separated the two germline ends. In DNA, the CDR3 is TGTGCCAGCTCACCACCGATACATTCCCAAGAGACCCAGTACTTC. Its protein product is CASSPPIHSQETQYF.

This clone was counted a few times. The chain has TRBV19 and TRBJ2-7; no firm D call. Germline V gene lookup returns CDR1 LNHDA and CDR2 SQIVND (reference sequence). The V gene lost 6 bases and the J gene lost 0 bases, with 15 bases spanning the gap. The CDR3 consists of 15 residues. CDR3 coding DNA: TGTGCCAGTAGACCAGCCCCAGCTAGCTCCTACGAGCAGTACTTC. Protein sequence: CASRPAPASSYEQYF.

Concerning this clone: This sample includes further DNA sequences coding for the same CDR3. V gene TRBV19 combines with J gene TRBJ2-5; D possibly matches TRBD1 or TRBD2 (5 bases each). Germline CDR1 and CDR2: LNHDA and SQIVND (reference sequence). This CDR3 is built from 12 residues. The ends were cut back, 5 bases at V and 4 bases at J, with 8 bases in the middle. CDR3 in DNA: TGTGCCAGTAGTGGGGCGGGAGAGACCCAGTACTTC. It is translated as CASSGAGETQYF. The variable domain in full, with the rest retrieved from reference TRBV19 and TRBJ2-5, is DGGITQSPKYLFRKEGQNVTLSCEQNLNHDAMYWYRQDPGQGLRLIYYSQIVNDFQKGDIAEGYSVSREKKESFPLTVTSAQKNPTAFYLCASSGAGETQYFGPGTRLLVL.

This sequence joins TRBV7-2 and TRBJ2-7; D ambiguous. The CDR3 is 13 amino acids. Per the germline V gene, CDR1 is SGHTA and CDR2 is FQGNSA. The germline V and J ends were trimmed by 5 bases and 9 bases, with 17 bases remaining between them. Here the CDR3 DNA reads TGTGCCAGCAGCCCTGGATCGAAGGCCGGGCAGTACTTC. Protein: CASSPGSKAGQYF.

CDR3 loop: CASSLSSLNSALIRYNEQFF. CDR3 nucleotide sequence: TGCGCCAGCAGCTTGAGTTCCCTAAACTCCGCCCTTATCCGTTACAATGAGCAGTTCTTC. The rearrangement links TRBV5-1 to TRBJ2-1; no clear D. In germline, CDR1 is SGHRS, CDR2 YFSETQ. The ends were cut back, 1 base at V and 4 bases at J, with 27 bases in the middle. CDR3 length: 20 amino acids.

The chain employs TRBV19 and TRBJ1-4; no definite D call. Trimming pared 3 bases from V and 8 bases from J, leaving 7 bases between. Germline V gives CDR1 LNHDA, CDR2 SQIVND (reference sequence). CDR3 size: 12 residues. The CDR3 here is CASSIPFEKLFF. The CDR3 DNA is TGTGCCAGTAGTATTCCCTTCGAAAAACTGTTTTTT.

The table lists this clone with a few counts. V and J are TRBV2 and TRBJ2-7; perhaps TRBD2 as D (6 bases). The CDR3 runs 14 residues. CDR1 is SNHLY, CDR2 FYNNEI, per germline. V dropped 9 bases and J dropped 5 bases, with 20 bases sitting between them. CDR3 sequence reads: CASSRGLPFDEQYF. The CDR3 nucleotides are TGTGCCAGTAGTAGAGGACTACCCTTTGACGAGCAGTACTTC.